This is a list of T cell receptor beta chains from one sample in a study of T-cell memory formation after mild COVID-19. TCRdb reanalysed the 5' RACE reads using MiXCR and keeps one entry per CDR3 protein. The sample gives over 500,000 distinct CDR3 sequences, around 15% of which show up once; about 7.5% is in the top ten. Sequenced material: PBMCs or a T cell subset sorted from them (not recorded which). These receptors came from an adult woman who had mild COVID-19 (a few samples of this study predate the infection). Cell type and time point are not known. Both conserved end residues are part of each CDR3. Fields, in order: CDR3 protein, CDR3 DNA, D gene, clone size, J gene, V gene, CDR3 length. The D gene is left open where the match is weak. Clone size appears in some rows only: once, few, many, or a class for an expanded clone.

CDR3 protein: CASSSNRGGTEAFF; CDR3 DNA: TGTGCCAGCAGTTCAAACAGGGGGGGGACTGAAGCTTTCTTT; D gene: TRBD1; clone size: NA; J gene: TRBJ1-1; V gene: TRBV12-3/TRBV12-4; CDR3 length: 14
CDR3 protein: CASSLALRGFTLYEQYF; CDR3 DNA: TGCGCCAGCAGCTTGGCCCTACGGGGATTTACGCTGTACGAGCAGTACTTC; D gene: NA; clone size: NA; J gene: TRBJ2-7; V gene: TRBV5-1; CDR3 length: 17
CDR3 protein: CASSNRGLVVNEQFF; CDR3 DNA: TGTGCCAGCAGCAATAGGGGGCTCGTTGTCAATGAGCAGTTCTTC; D gene: NA; clone size: NA; J gene: TRBJ2-1; V gene: TRBV21-1; CDR3 length: 15
CDR3 protein: CASSVSVTSGEYYNEQFF; CDR3 DNA: TGTGCCAGCAGCGTAAGTGTGACTAGCGGGGAGTACTACAATGAGCAGTTCTTC; D gene: TRBD2; clone size: few; J gene: TRBJ2-1; V gene: TRBV9; CDR3 length: 18
CDR3 protein: CASSGSPQGYNSPLHF; CDR3 DNA: TGTGCCAGCAGCGGGTCGCCACAGGGATATAATTCACCCCTCCACTTT; D gene: NA; clone size: NA; J gene: TRBJ1-6; V gene: TRBV9; CDR3 length: 16
CDR3 protein: CASSLAEGSNYEQYF; CDR3 DNA: TGTGCCAGCAGTTTAGCAGAAGGGTCCAACTACGAGCAGTACTTC; D gene: NA; clone size: many; J gene: TRBJ2-7; V gene: TRBV12-3/TRBV12-4; CDR3 length: 15
CDR3 protein: CASRERGQSSYEQYF; CDR3 DNA: TGCGCCAGCAGAGAACGGGGACAGTCTTCCTACGAGCAGTACTTC; D gene: TRBD1; clone size: many; J gene: TRBJ2-7; V gene: TRBV5-1; CDR3 length: 15
CDR3 protein: CASRIPGTSGTDTQYF; CDR3 DNA: TGCGCCAGCAGGATACCCGGGACTAGCGGCACAGATACGCAGTATTTT; D gene: TRBD2; clone size: few; J gene: TRBJ2-3; V gene: TRBV4-1; CDR3 length: 16
CDR3 protein: CASSGTGVGEQYF; CDR3 DNA: TGTGCCAGCAGCGGCACAGGGGTCGGTGAGCAGTACTTC; D gene: TRBD1; clone size: few; J gene: TRBJ2-7; V gene: TRBV9; CDR3 length: 13
CDR3 protein: CASSLRDRGAEAFF; CDR3 DNA: TGTGCCAGCAGTCTACGTGACAGGGGGGCTGAAGCTTTCTTT; D gene: TRBD1; clone size: NA; J gene: TRBJ1-1; V gene: TRBV12-3/TRBV12-4; CDR3 length: 14
CDR3 protein: CAINRIGHEQFF; CDR3 DNA: TGTGCCATCAACCGAATCGGGCATGAGCAGTTCTTC; D gene: NA; clone size: many; J gene: TRBJ2-1; V gene: TRBV27; CDR3 length: 12
CDR3 protein: CSVVGVGRKMNTEAFF; CDR3 DNA: TGCAGCGTTGTCGGGGTGGGGAGGAAAATGAACACTGAAGCTTTCTTT; D gene: NA; clone size: few; J gene: TRBJ1-1; V gene: TRBV29-1; CDR3 length: 16
CDR3 protein: CATSLAGEATDTQYF; CDR3 DNA: TGTGCCACCAGTCTTGCGGGAGAGGCCACAGATACGCAGTATTTT; D gene: TRBD2; clone size: few; J gene: TRBJ2-3; V gene: TRBV24-1; CDR3 length: 15
CDR3 protein: CASNRGDQPQHF; CDR3 DNA: TGTGCCAGCAACAGGGGGGATCAGCCCCAGCATTTT; D gene: TRBD1; clone size: NA; J gene: TRBJ1-5; V gene: TRBV2; CDR3 length: 12
CDR3 protein: CASSGGAIPYNEQFF; CDR3 DNA: TGTGCCAGCAGTGGGGGGGCGATCCCCTACAATGAGCAGTTCTTC; D gene: NA; clone size: few; J gene: TRBJ2-1; V gene: TRBV2; CDR3 length: 15
CDR3 protein: CSGEVNTEAFF; CDR3 DNA: TGCAGCGGAGAAGTTAACACTGAAGCTTTCTTT; D gene: NA; clone size: NA; J gene: TRBJ1-1; V gene: TRBV29-1; CDR3 length: 11
CDR3 protein: CASRVTGGDNEQFF; CDR3 DNA: TGCGCCAGCAGGGTGACAGGGGGTGACAATGAGCAGTTCTTC; D gene: TRBD1; clone size: NA; J gene: TRBJ2-1; V gene: TRBV5-1; CDR3 length: 14
CDR3 protein: CASSFLQENTEAFF; CDR3 DNA: TGTGCCAGCAGTTTCCTACAGGAGAACACTGAAGCTTTCTTT; D gene: NA; clone size: NA; J gene: TRBJ1-1; V gene: TRBV6-5; CDR3 length: 14
CDR3 protein: CASSRGGQVATEAFF; CDR3 DNA: TGCGCCAGCAGCCGGGGGGGACAGGTGGCCACTGAAGCTTTCTTT; D gene: TRBD1; clone size: NA; J gene: TRBJ1-1; V gene: TRBV5-1; CDR3 length: 15
CDR3 protein: CASSQPGLAGGSTDTQYF; CDR3 DNA: TGTGCCAGCAGCCAGCCGGGACTAGCGGGAGGAAGCACAGATACGCAGTATTTT; D gene: TRBD2; clone size: NA; J gene: TRBJ2-3; V gene: TRBV7-9; CDR3 length: 18
CDR3 protein: CASSEQGVKTQYF; CDR3 DNA: TGTGCCAGCAGTGAACAGGGCGTAAAGACCCAGTACTTC; D gene: NA; clone size: NA; J gene: TRBJ2-5; V gene: TRBV14; CDR3 length: 13
CDR3 protein: CASSPRQGSETQYF; CDR3 DNA: TGTGCCAGCAGCCCACGACAGGGGTCAGAGACCCAGTACTTC; D gene: TRBD1; clone size: few; J gene: TRBJ2-5; V gene: TRBV5-8; CDR3 length: 14
CDR3 protein: CASSSPGHYMNTEAFF; CDR3 DNA: TGTGCCAGCAGTTCTCCGGGACACTACATGAACACTGAAGCTTTCTTT; D gene: NA; clone size: NA; J gene: TRBJ1-1; V gene: TRBV6-6; CDR3 length: 16
CDR3 protein: CASSLFDTLTGELFF; CDR3 DNA: TGTGCCAGCAGCTTGTTCGACACCCTGACCGGGGAGCTGTTTTTT; D gene: NA; clone size: many; J gene: TRBJ2-2; V gene: TRBV5-6; CDR3 length: 15
CDR3 protein: CASSIYSGGDPNTGELFF; CDR3 DNA: TGTGCCAGCAGCATATATAGCGGGGGGGACCCAAACACCGGGGAGCTGTTTTTT; D gene: TRBD2; clone size: few; J gene: TRBJ2-2; V gene: TRBV9; CDR3 length: 18
CDR3 protein: CASSQVEGAKNIQYF; CDR3 DNA: TGTGCCAGCAGCCAAGTCGAAGGGGCCAAAAACATTCAGTACTTC; D gene: NA; clone size: few; J gene: TRBJ2-4; V gene: TRBV5-6; CDR3 length: 15
CDR3 protein: CASSLKSGLYGYTF; CDR3 DNA: TGTGCCAGCAGTTTGAAGAGTGGCCTCTATGGCTACACCTTC; D gene: NA; clone size: few; J gene: TRBJ1-2; V gene: TRBV28; CDR3 length: 14
CDR3 protein: CASSSRGLGTGELFF; CDR3 DNA: TGTGCCAGCAGCTCCCGCGGGCTGGGGACCGGGGAGCTGTTTTTT; D gene: NA; clone size: NA; J gene: TRBJ2-2; V gene: TRBV7-9; CDR3 length: 15
CDR3 protein: CSVETGRRNTGELFF; CDR3 DNA: TGCAGCGTTGAAACTGGACGGAGGAACACCGGGGAGCTGTTTTTT; D gene: NA; clone size: few; J gene: TRBJ2-2; V gene: TRBV29-1; CDR3 length: 15
CDR3 protein: CSASGFGDLTDTQYF; CDR3 DNA: TGCAGTGCTAGCGGTTTTGGGGACCTCACAGATACGCAGTATTTT; D gene: NA; clone size: NA; J gene: TRBJ2-3; V gene: TRBV20-1; CDR3 length: 15
CDR3 protein: CASSKTSFAGELFF; CDR3 DNA: TGTGCCAGCAGCAAGACTAGTTTCGCCGGGGAGCTGTTTTTT; D gene: NA; clone size: NA; J gene: TRBJ2-2; V gene: TRBV7-9; CDR3 length: 14
CDR3 protein: CASSLAPGVSDTQYF; CDR3 DNA: TGTGCCAGCAGCTTAGCGCCGGGAGTCTCAGATACGCAGTATTTT; D gene: NA; clone size: few; J gene: TRBJ2-3; V gene: TRBV7-2; CDR3 length: 15
CDR3 protein: CASRLLAGSHNEQFF; CDR3 DNA: TGTGCCAGCAGACTTCTAGCGGGAAGCCACAATGAGCAGTTCTTC; D gene: TRBD2; clone size: many; J gene: TRBJ2-1; V gene: TRBV6-5; CDR3 length: 15
CDR3 protein: CASSEIGPTEAFF; CDR3 DNA: TGTGCCAGCAGTGAGATAGGGCCCACTGAAGCTTTCTTT; D gene: NA; clone size: few; J gene: TRBJ1-1; V gene: TRBV2; CDR3 length: 13
CDR3 protein: CASSLGGRVPYEQYF; CDR3 DNA: TGTGCCAGCAGCTTAGGCGGCAGGGTCCCCTACGAGCAGTACTTC; D gene: NA; clone size: many; J gene: TRBJ2-7; V gene: TRBV7-6; CDR3 length: 15
CDR3 protein: CASSPAGLVGTEAFF; CDR3 DNA: TGTGCCAGCAGCCCGGCCGGGTTAGTCGGCACTGAAGCTTTCTTT; D gene: NA; clone size: few; J gene: TRBJ1-1; V gene: TRBV5-4; CDR3 length: 15
CDR3 protein: CASRRGGGSNNEQFF; CDR3 DNA: TGCGCCAGCAGGAGGGGAGGGGGGTCAAACAATGAGCAGTTCTTC; D gene: NA; clone size: NA; J gene: TRBJ2-1; V gene: TRBV5-1; CDR3 length: 15